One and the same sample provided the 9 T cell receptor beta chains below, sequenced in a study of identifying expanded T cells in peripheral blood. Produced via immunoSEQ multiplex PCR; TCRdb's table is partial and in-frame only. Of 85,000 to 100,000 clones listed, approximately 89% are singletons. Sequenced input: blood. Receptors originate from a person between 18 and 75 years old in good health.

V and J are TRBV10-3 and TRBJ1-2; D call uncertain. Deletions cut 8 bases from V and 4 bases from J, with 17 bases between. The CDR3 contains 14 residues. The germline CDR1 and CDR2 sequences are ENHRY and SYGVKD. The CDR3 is CAISAGIGVYGYTF. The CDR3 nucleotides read TGTGCCATCTCAGCTGGGATTGGGGTCTATGGCTACACCTTC.

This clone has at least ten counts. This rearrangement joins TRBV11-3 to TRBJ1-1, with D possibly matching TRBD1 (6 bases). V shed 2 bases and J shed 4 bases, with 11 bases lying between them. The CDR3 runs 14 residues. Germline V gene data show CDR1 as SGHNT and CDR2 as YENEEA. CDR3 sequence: CASSLSGVGTEAFF. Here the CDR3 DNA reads TGTGCCAGCAGCTTATCAGGGGTGGGCACTGAAGCTTTCTTT.

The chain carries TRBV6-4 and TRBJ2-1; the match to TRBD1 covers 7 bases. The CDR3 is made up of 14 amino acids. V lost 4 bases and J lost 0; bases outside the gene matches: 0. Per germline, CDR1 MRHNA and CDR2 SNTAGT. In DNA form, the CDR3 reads TGTGCCAGCAGTGCAGGGGGCTCCTACAATGAGCAGTTCTTC. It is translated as CASSAGGSYNEQFF.

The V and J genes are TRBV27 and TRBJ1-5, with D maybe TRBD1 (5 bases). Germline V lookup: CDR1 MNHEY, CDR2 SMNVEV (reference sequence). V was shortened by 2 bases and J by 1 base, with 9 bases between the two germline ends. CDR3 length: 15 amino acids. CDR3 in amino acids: CASSLIRQSNQPQHF. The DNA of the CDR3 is TGTGCCAGCAGTTTAATTCGACAGAGCAATCAGCCCCAGCATTTT.

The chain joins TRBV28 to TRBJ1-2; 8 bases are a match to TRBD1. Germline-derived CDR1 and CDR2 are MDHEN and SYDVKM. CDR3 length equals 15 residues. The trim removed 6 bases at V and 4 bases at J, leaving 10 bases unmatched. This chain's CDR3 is CASSLIGGQGYGYTF. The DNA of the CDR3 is TGTGCCAGCAGCCTAATTGGCGGACAGGGCTATGGCTACACCTTC.

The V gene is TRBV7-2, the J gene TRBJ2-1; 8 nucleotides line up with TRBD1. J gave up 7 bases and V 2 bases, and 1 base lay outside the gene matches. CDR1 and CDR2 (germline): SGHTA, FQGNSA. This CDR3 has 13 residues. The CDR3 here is CASSLTGGNEQFF. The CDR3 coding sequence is TGTGCCAGCAGCTTAACAGGGGGGAATGAGCAGTTCTTC.

CDR3 sequence: CASSPRTGQAYYEQYF. CDR3 DNA: TGTGCCAGTAGTCCCCGAACCGGACAGGCCTACTACGAGCAGTACTTC. The J gene is TRBJ2-7, the V gene TRBV19, with 7 nucleotides matching TRBD1. Germline V gene lookup returns CDR1 LNHDA and CDR2 SQIVND (reference sequence). This CDR3 has 16 residues. V trimming: 5 bases; J trimming: 3 bases; junction bases outside the gene matches: 13.

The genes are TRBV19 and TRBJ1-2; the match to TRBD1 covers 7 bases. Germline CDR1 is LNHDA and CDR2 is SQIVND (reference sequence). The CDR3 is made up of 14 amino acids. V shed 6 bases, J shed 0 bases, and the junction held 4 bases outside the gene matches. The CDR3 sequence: CASRQQGPNYGYTF. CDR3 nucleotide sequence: TGTGCCAGTAGGCAACAGGGGCCTAACTATGGCTACACCTTC.

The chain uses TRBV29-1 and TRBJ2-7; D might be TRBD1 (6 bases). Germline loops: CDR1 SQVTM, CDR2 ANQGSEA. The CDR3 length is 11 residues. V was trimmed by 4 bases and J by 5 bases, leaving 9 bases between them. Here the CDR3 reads CSVAAGDEQYF. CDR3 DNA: TGCAGCGTTGCGGCAGGGGACGAGCAGTACTTC.